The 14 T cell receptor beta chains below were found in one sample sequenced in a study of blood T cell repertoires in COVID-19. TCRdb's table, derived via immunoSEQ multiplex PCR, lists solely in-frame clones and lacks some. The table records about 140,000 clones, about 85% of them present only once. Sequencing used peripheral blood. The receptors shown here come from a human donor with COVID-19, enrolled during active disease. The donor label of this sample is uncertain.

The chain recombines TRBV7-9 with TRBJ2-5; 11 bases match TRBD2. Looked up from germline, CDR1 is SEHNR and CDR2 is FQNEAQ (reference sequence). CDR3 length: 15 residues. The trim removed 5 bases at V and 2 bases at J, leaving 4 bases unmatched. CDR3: CASSKRTSGQETQYF. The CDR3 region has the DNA TGTGCCAGCAGCAAAAGGACTAGCGGGCAAGAGACCCAGTACTTC.

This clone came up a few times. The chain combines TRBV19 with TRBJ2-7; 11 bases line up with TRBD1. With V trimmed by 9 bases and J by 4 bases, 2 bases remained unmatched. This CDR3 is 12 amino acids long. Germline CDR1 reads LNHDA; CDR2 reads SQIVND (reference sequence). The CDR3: CASGQGAYEQYF. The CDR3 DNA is TGTGCCAGCGGACAGGGGGCTTACGAGCAGTACTTC.

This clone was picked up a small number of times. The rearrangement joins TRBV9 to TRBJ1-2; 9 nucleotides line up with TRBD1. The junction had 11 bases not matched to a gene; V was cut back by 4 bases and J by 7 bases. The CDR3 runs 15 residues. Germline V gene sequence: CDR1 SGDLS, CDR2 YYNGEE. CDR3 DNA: TGTGCCAGCAGCACTCGGGACAGGGAGTTGGGTGGCTACACCTTC. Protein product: CASSTRDRELGGYTF.

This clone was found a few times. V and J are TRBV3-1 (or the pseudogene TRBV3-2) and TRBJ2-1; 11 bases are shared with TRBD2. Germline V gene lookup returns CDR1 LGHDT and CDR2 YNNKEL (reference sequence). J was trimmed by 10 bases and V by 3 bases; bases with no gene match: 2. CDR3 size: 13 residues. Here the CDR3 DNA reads TGTGCCAGCAGCCATGGGACTAGCGGCGAGCAGTTCTTC. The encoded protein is CASSHGTSGEQFF.

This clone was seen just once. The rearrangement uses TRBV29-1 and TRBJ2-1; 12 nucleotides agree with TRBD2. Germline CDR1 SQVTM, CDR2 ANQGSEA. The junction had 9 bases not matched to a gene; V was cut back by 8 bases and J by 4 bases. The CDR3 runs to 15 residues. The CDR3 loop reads CSSRLAGEAYNEQFF. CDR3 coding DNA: TGCAGCTCCCGACTAGCGGGGGAGGCTTACAATGAGCAGTTCTTC.

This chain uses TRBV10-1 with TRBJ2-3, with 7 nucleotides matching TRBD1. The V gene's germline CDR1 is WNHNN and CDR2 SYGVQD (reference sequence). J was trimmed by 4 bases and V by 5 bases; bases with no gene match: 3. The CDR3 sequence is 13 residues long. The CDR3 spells CASSITGADTQYF. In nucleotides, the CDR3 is TGCGCCAGCAGTATTACAGGGGCAGATACGCAGTATTTT.

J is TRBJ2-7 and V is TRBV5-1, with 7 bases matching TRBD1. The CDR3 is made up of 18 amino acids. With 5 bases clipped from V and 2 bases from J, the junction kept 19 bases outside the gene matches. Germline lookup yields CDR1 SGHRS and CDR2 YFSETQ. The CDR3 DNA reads TGCGCCAGCAGTCAAGCCCCAAACCGGGACAGAGAGACCTACGAGCAGTACTTC. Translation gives CASSQAPNRDRETYEQYF.

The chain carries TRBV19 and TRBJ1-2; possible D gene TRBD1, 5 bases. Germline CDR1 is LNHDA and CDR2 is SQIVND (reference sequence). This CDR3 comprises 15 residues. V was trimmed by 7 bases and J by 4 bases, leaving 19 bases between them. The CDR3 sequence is CASIDRRSSLYGYTF. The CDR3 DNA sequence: TGTGCCAGTATCGACAGACGATCATCTCTCTATGGCTACACCTTC.

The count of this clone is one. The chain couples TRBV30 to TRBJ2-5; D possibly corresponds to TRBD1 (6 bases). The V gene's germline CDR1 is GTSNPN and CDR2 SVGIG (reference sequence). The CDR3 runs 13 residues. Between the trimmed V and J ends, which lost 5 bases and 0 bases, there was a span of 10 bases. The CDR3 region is CAWGRGYQETQYF. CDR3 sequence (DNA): TGTGCCTGGGGTAGGGGGTACCAAGAGACCCAGTACTTC.

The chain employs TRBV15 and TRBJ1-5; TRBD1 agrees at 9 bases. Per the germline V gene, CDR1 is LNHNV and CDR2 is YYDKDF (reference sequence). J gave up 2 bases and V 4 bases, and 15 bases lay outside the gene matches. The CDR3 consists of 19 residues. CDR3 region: CATSTRAWVGDRGNQPQHF. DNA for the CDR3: TGTGCCACCAGCACGCGCGCGTGGGTGGGGGACAGGGGCAATCAGCCCCAGCATTTT.

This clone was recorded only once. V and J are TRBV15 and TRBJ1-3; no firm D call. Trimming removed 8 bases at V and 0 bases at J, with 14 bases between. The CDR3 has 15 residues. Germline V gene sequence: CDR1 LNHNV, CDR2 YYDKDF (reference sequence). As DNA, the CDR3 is TGTGCCACCGCGGCGGGAACGACCTCTGGAAACACCATATATTTT. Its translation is CATAAGTTSGNTIYF.

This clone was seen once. Written as DNA, the CDR3 is TGTGCCAGCTCGCTGACTAGCGAGCTCTGGGAGCAGTTCTTC. Residues: CASSLTSELWEQFF. The rearrangement uses TRBV18 and TRBJ2-1, with 8 positions matching TRBD2. J was trimmed by 10 bases and V by 6 bases; bases with no gene match: 11. There are 14 residues in the CDR3. In germline, CDR1 is KGHSH, CDR2 LQKENI. The complete variable domain, with remaining parts taken from reference TRBV18 and TRBJ2-1, reads NAGVMQNPRHLVRRRGQEARLRCSPMKGHSHVYWYRQLPEEGLKFMVYLQKENIIDESGMPKERFSAEFPKEGPSILRIQQVVRGDSAAYFCASSLTSELWEQFFGPGTRLTVL.

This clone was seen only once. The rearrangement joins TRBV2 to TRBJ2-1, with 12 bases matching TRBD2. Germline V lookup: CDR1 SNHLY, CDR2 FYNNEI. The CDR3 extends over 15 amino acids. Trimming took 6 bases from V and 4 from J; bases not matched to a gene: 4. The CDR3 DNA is TGTGCCAGCAGAGGGACTAGCGGGCATTACAATGAGCAGTTCTTC. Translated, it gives CASRGTSGHYNEQFF. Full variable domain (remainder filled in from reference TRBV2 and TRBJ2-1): EPEVTQTPSHQVTQMGQEVILRCVPISNHLYFYWYRQILGQKVEFLVSFYNNEISEKSEIFDDQFSVERPDGSNFTLKIRSTKLEDSAMYFCASRGTSGHYNEQFFGPGTRLTVL.

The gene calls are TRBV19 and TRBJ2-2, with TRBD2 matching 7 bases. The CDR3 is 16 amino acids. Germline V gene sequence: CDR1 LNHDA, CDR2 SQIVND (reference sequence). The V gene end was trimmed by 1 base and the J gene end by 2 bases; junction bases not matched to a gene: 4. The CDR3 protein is CASSIGSGDNTGELFF. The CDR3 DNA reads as TGTGCCAGTAGTATAGGGAGCGGGGACAACACCGGGGAGCTGTTTTTT.